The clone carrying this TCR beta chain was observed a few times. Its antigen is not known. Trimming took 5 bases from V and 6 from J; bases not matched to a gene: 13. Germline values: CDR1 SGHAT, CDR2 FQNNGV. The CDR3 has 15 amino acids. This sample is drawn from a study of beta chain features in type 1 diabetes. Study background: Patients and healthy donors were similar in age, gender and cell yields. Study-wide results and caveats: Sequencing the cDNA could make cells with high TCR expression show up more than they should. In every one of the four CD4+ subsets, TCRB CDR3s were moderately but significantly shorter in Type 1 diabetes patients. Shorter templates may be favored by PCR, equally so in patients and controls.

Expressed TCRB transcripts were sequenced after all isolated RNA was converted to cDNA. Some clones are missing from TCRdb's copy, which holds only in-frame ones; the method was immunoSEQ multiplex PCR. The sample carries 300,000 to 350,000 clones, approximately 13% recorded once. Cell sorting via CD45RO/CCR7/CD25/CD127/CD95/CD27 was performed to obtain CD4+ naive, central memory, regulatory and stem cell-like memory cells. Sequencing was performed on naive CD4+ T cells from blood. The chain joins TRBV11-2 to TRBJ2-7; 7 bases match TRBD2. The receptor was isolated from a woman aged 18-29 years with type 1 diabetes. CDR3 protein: CASSPLRGGQIEQYF. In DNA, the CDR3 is TGTGCCAGCAGCCCCCTCCGCGGGGGTCAGATCGAGCAGTACTTC.